The 28 T cell receptor beta chains below come from one sample, sequenced in a study of OX40 agonist ivuxolimab in advanced cancers. Only in-frame clones appear in the TCRdb table, and some are missing; sequencing was by immunoSEQ multiplex PCR. The table records about 79,000 clones, over 75% of them present only once. Here the sequenced sample was CD4+ or CD8+ T cells sorted from blood, taken in a trial of the OX40 agonist ivuxolimab. The receptors originated from an adult with an advanced solid tumor such as melanoma, head and neck, liver or kidney cancer.

V gene TRBV25-1 combines with J gene TRBJ2-7; D is possibly TRBD2 (7 bases). This CDR3 is built from 15 residues. The V gene's germline CDR1 is MGHDK and CDR2 SYGVNS. V shed 1 base and J shed 7 bases, with 17 bases lying between them. CDR3 amino acids: CASSEFGGEGGEQYF. CDR3 coding DNA: TGTGCCAGCAGTGAATTTGGAGGGGAGGGGGGAGAGCAGTACTTC.

The J gene is TRBJ1-1, the V gene TRBV7-9; no clear D gene. Germline CDR1 reads SEHNR; CDR2 reads FQNEAQ (reference sequence). The CDR3 extends over 14 amino acids. Trimming took 1 base from V and 0 from J, leaving 6 bases between them. For the CDR3, the DNA is TGTGCCAGCAGCTTAGAGGGAATGAACACTGAAGCTTTCTTT. Its protein is CASSLEGMNTEAFF.

CDR3 amino acids: CASSSSRLGQGTSEQYF. CDR3 bases: TGTGCCAGCAGTTCCTCGCGACTGGGACAGGGGACCTCCGAGCAGTACTTC. The genes are TRBV28 and TRBJ2-7; 10 bases map to TRBD1. With V trimmed by 4 bases and J by 6 bases, 15 bases remained unmatched. Germline V lookup: CDR1 MDHEN, CDR2 SYDVKM. The CDR3 contains 17 residues.

The V gene is TRBV5-1, the J gene TRBJ2-3; D ambiguous. The CDR3 covers 16 residues. V lost 1 base, J lost 1 base, and 13 bases lay in between. CDR1 and CDR2 (germline): SGHRS, YFSETQ. In nucleotides, the CDR3 is TGCGCCAGCAGCTTGAACCGGGCTGGGGGCACAGATACGCAGTATTTT. Residues: CASSLNRAGGTDTQYF.

The V and J genes are TRBV14 and TRBJ2-7, with unresolved D. The CDR3 is 13 amino acids. Germline CDR1 and CDR2: SGHDN and FVKESK. Deletions cut 0 bases from V and 6 bases from J, with 9 bases between. The CDR3 bases are TGTGCCAGCAGCCAAGATTATTTGGTCGAGCAGTACTTC. Protein sequence: CASSQDYLVEQYF.

V is TRBV27 and J is TRBJ2-5, with 8 bases lining up with TRBD2. CDR3 length: 17 amino acids. Trimming cost V 3 bases and J 0 bases; bases outside gene matches: 9. The germline CDR1 and CDR2 sequences are MNHEY and SMNVEV (reference sequence). In nucleotides, the CDR3 is TGTGCCAGCAGTTTCTTTCGACTAGCGACTTACCAAGAGACCCAGTACTTC. As protein: CASSFFRLATYQETQYF.

This chain uses TRBV19 with TRBJ1-3, with D possibly matching TRBD1 (5 bases). The germline V gene has CDR1 LNHDA and CDR2 SQIVND (reference sequence). CDR3 length: 14 residues. V lost 1 base and J lost 2, with 6 bases in between. This CDR3 is CASSIAGTGNTIYF. The CDR3 DNA follows: TGTGCCAGTAGTATAGCAGGGACTGGAAACACCATATATTTT.

The chain carries TRBV5-1 and TRBJ2-7; the match to TRBD2 covers 10 bases. The CDR3 extends over 17 amino acids. Germline trimming cut 0 bases from V and 3 bases from J; bases unmatched to any gene: 9. Germline values: CDR1 SGHRS, CDR2 YFSETQ. CDR3 protein: CASSLGEAGGPGYEQYF. The CDR3 DNA is TGCGCCAGCAGCTTGGGCGAAGCGGGAGGGCCTGGCTACGAGCAGTACTTC.

The rearrangement joins TRBV7-2 to TRBJ2-5, with D possibly TRBD2 on 5 matching bases. This CDR3 region has 16 residues. Deletions cut 0 bases from V and 1 base from J, with 12 bases between. The germline gives CDR1 SGHTA, CDR2 FQGNSA. DNA for the CDR3: TGTGCCAGCAGCTTAGCAGAGTCGGCGGGCCAAGAGACCCAGTACTTC. Translated: CASSLAESAGQETQYF.

The chain uses TRBV5-8 and TRBJ2-7, with TRBD2 as a possible D gene (5 bases). CDR1 and CDR2 (germline): SGHTS, YDEGEE. The CDR3 runs 16 residues. V dropped 4 bases and J dropped 1 base, with 18 bases sitting between them. CDR3 in DNA: TGTGCCAGCAGCCCGGGGAAGGGTTTGAGGTCCTACGAGCAGTACTTC. Translating it yields CASSPGKGLRSYEQYF.

The V call is TRBV30, the J call TRBJ1-4; TRBD1 matches at 7 bases. Germline CDR1 reads GTSNPN; CDR2 reads SVGIG (reference sequence). J lost 4 bases, V lost 1 base, and 0 bases had no gene match. This CDR3 contains 13 residues. The CDR3 reads CAWSDRGNEKLFF. CDR3 sequence (DNA): TGTGCCTGGAGTGACAGGGGTAATGAAAAACTGTTTTTT.

The chain carries TRBV9 and TRBJ2-3, with D tentatively TRBD1 or TRBD2 (5 bases each). Germline-derived CDR1 and CDR2 are SGDLS and YYNGEE. The CDR3 runs to 15 residues. V was clipped by 0 bases and J by 1 base, with 9 bases between them. The CDR3 reads CASSVAWDGTDTQYF. The CDR3 region has the DNA TGTGCCAGCAGCGTAGCATGGGACGGCACAGATACGCAGTATTTT.

The genes are TRBV2 and TRBJ2-7; the D gene is possibly TRBD1 (6 bases). Germline V CDR1 and CDR2: SNHLY, FYNNEI. CDR3 length equals 16 residues. Trimming took 2 bases from V and 0 from J, leaving 14 bases between them. As DNA, the CDR3 is TGTGCCAGCAGTGAATCCTTCCGAGGGGGCTCCTACGAGCAGTACTTC. It is translated as CASSESFRGGSYEQYF.

The chain combines TRBV5-1 with TRBJ2-5, with no clear D. The CDR3 length is 12 residues. Per the germline V gene, CDR1 is SGHRS and CDR2 is YFSETQ. The ends were cut back, 0 bases at V and 5 bases at J, with 5 bases in the middle. The CDR3 DNA reads as TGCGCCAGCAGCTTGGCCACGGAGACCCAGTACTTC. This translates into CASSLATETQYF.

The CDR3 is CASSQGLATSYEQYF. The CDR3, as DNA: TGTGCCAGCAGTCAGGGACTAGCGACCTCCTACGAGCAGTACTTC. This chain joins TRBV6-1 and TRBJ2-7; 10 positions agree with TRBD2. Germline loops: CDR1 MNHNS, CDR2 SASEGT. J lost 0 bases, V lost 5 bases, and 4 bases had no gene match. This CDR3 spans 15 amino acids.

The CDR3 bases are TGCGCCAGCAGCCCCCTCGCGGGAGGGAACACCGGGGAGCTGTTTTTT. It encodes CASSPLAGGNTGELFF. The V call is TRBV5-1, the J call TRBJ2-2; 8 bases line up with TRBD2. V gave up 4 bases and J gave up 1 base; unmatched junction bases: 6. The CDR3 extends over 16 amino acids. The germline V gene has CDR1 SGHRS and CDR2 YFSETQ.

This clone was detected once. This chain links TRBV2 with TRBJ2-7, with 9 bases matching TRBD2. CDR3 size: 16 residues. CDR1 and CDR2 (germline): SNHLY, FYNNEI. The V segment lost 3 bases and the J segment 6 bases; nucleotides outside the gene matches: 12. CDR3 in amino acids: CASSERGAGGSTEQYF. The CDR3 coding sequence is TGTGCCAGCAGTGAGAGGGGCGCGGGAGGGTCGACCGAGCAGTACTTC.

The genes are TRBV28 and TRBJ2-1; D is possibly TRBD1 or TRBD2 (6 bases each). The length of the CDR3 is 17 residues. V shed 3 bases and J shed 3 bases, with 18 bases lying between them. Germline CDR1 and CDR2: MDHEN and SYDVKM. In DNA, the CDR3 is TGTGCCAGCAGTTTGGCCGGGGGCGGTGGGATCTACAATGAGCAGTTCTTC. Protein: CASSLAGGGGIYNEQFF.

This clone was picked up one time. V and J are TRBV5-8 and TRBJ2-5; TRBD1 matches 11 bases. Germline V CDR1 and CDR2: SGHTS, YDEGEE. Unmatched junction bases numbered 6, after V lost 4 bases and J lost 1 base. The CDR3 spans 16 residues. CDR3 sequence: CASSLGTGGFQETQYF. The CDR3 nucleotides read TGTGCCAGCAGCCTGGGGACAGGGGGTTTCCAAGAGACCCAGTACTTC.

The chain combines TRBV19 with TRBJ1-1, with D uncertain. The CDR3 totals 14 residues. V dropped 0 bases and J dropped 0 bases, with 5 bases sitting between them. The V gene's germline CDR1 is LNHDA and CDR2 SQIVND (reference sequence). This CDR3 is CASSIDTLNTEAFF. Here the CDR3 DNA reads TGTGCCAGTAGTATAGACACCCTGAACACTGAAGCTTTCTTT.

This clone occurred a few times. The chain links TRBV18 to TRBJ2-5, with no clear D. Trimming removed 3 bases from V and 0 bases from J, with 2 bases in between. CDR3 length: 12 residues. Germline V lookup: CDR1 KGHSH, CDR2 LQKENI. The CDR3 DNA is TGTGCCAGCTCACCGGACCAAGAGACCCAGTACTTC. Protein: CASSPDQETQYF.

CDR3 loop: CASSKGTSGSGEQYF. The CDR3 region has the DNA TGTGCCAGCAGCAAAGGGACTAGCGGGAGCGGCGAGCAGTACTTC. The chain combines TRBV7-9 with TRBJ2-7; 14 bases are shared with TRBD2. The CDR3 spans 15 residues. In germline, CDR1 is SEHNR, CDR2 FQNEAQ (reference sequence). V lost 5 bases to trimming and J lost 6 bases; unmatched junction nucleotides: 6.

This rearrangement joins TRBV10-1 to TRBJ2-1, with 11 bases identical to TRBD2. CDR1 is WNHNN and CDR2 is SYGVQD in the germline V gene (reference sequence). V lost 3 bases to trimming and J lost 7 bases; unmatched junction nucleotides: 8. The CDR3 length is 16 residues. CDR3 loop: CASSDQLAGAVNEQFF. DNA of the CDR3: TGCGCCAGCAGTGACCAACTAGCGGGAGCGGTTAATGAGCAGTTCTTC.

The gene calls are TRBV7-8 and TRBJ2-7, with 8 bases fitting TRBD2. Germline trimming cut 5 bases from V and 1 base from J; bases unmatched to any gene: 7. Germline CDR1 and CDR2: SGHVS and FQNEAQ. The CDR3 has 15 amino acids. The DNA of the CDR3 is TGTGCCAGCAGCGACGGCTTAGCGGGGTCCTACGAGCAGTACTTC. Protein sequence: CASSDGLAGSYEQYF.

The genes are TRBV19 and TRBJ1-2; D may be TRBD1 (5 bases). V was pared by 7 bases and J by 2 bases, with 14 bases between. This CDR3 region has 14 residues. The V gene's germline CDR1 is LNHDA and CDR2 SQIVND (reference sequence). Here the CDR3 DNA reads TGTGCCAGTACCCCTCGGGGCCTGAACTATGGCTACACCTTC. Protein sequence: CASTPRGLNYGYTF.

This clone was found a few times. The chain carries TRBV5-6 and TRBJ2-7, with TRBD1 as a possible D gene (5 bases). Germline CDR1 is SGHDT and CDR2 is YYEEEE. Trimming stripped 0 bases from V and 5 bases from J, with 15 bases between. This CDR3 has 15 amino acids. CDR3: CASSLAPTQGNEQYF. CDR3 in DNA: TGTGCCAGCAGCTTGGCCCCCACTCAGGGTAACGAGCAGTACTTC.

The chain couples TRBV6-1 to TRBJ2-5; D gene uncertain. CDR3 length equals 13 residues. The V end was cut by 5 bases, the J end by 2 bases, with 9 bases between. The germline V gene has CDR1 MNHNS and CDR2 SASEGT. For the CDR3, the DNA is TGTGCCAGCAGTCGAGTGTTTCAAGAGACCCAGTACTTC. Encoded protein: CASSRVFQETQYF.

The V call is TRBV1, the J call TRBJ2-3; TRBD1, the D gene given by the table, was not confirmed from the DNA. TRBV1 is annotated as a pseudogene. The CDR3 sequence is 16 residues long. The CDR3 reads CTSSQERQESTDTQYF. CDR3 in DNA: TGCACCAGCAGCCAAGAACGACAGGAAAGCACAGATACGCAGTATTTT.